This passage covers 3 T cell receptor beta chains from one sample sequenced in a study of T cell repertoires in cytomegalovirus infection. The antigens these receptors bind are not known. MiXCR, run by TCRdb on the reads, gives a single entry per CDR3 protein. Of about 900,000 distinct CDR3 sequences listed, approximately 33% are singletons. Sequenced here: cultured CD8+ T cells from PBMCs, sampled from culture after CMV antigen stimulation. The receptor source for this set is a human donor in good health (CMV status not recorded). Some clones in this sample may be carry-over from other donors' samples.

The V gene is TRBV10-3, the J gene TRBJ2-2; tentatively, D is TRBD1 (5 bases). The V gene's germline CDR1 is ENHRY and CDR2 SYGVKD. The ends were cut back, 10 bases at V and 3 bases at J, with 9 bases in the middle. The CDR3 is made up of 12 amino acids. In DNA, the CDR3 is TGTGCCAACCAACAGGACACCGGGGAGCTGTTTTTT. Translated, it gives CANQQDTGELFF.

As regards this clonotype: The junction departs from the called germline gene at one end, perhaps through a read error. The CDR3 nucleotides read TGTGCCAGCAGTCCACGGACGGAACTTGCAACTAATGAAAAACTGGTTTTT. Protein product: CASSPRTELATNEKLVF. The genes are TRBV27 and TRBJ1-4; D remains ambiguous. The CDR3 totals 17 residues. The germline CDR1 and CDR2 sequences are MNHEY and SMNVEV (reference sequence).

The chain joins TRBV4-2 to TRBJ2-1; 7 bases are a match to TRBD1. Trimming cost V 3 bases and J 4 bases; bases outside gene matches: 6. The CDR3 sequence is 15 residues long. Germline values: CDR1 LGHNA, CDR2 YNFKEQ. CDR3 sequence reads: CASSQRTGRYNEQFF. The CDR3 bases are TGTGCCAGCAGCCAGAGGACAGGACGATACAATGAGCAGTTCTTC.